This TCR beta chain was identified in a study of blood T cell repertoires in COVID-19. Study context: The United States, Italy and Spain provided the acute and convalescent COVID-19 samples. PBMCs, B-cell-depleted T cells, or T cells provided the cDNA or gDNA that made up the material.

Per the authors' pipeline: Amplified reference gene primers provided the basis for estimating nucleated cell counts. Assay: immunoSEQ multiplex PCR; the TCRdb copy retains only in-frame clones and omits some. That table gives V, J and clone size, and the DNA gave D and trimming. The sample contains around 100,000 clones, roughly 84% of which appear only once. This clonotype originated in a man between 65 and 79 years old with active or convalescent COVID-19. Sequencing used peripheral blood.

The CDR3 DNA is TGTGCCATTGGCCGTTCTAGCGAAACCTACGAGCAGTACTTC. This encodes CAIGRSSETYEQYF. This chain joins TRBV10-3 and TRBJ2-7, with D possibly TRBD2 on 6 matching bases. Trimming shortened V by 9 bases and J by 2 bases, and 17 bases separated the two germline ends. In germline, CDR1 is ENHRY, CDR2 SYGVKD. The CDR3 is 14 amino acids.